The 5 T cell receptor beta chains below were found in one sample sequenced in a study of CD8 T cells in Susac syndrome. Random hexamers were used to reverse transcribe the RNA input (roughly 0.5 to 1 ug). In TCRdb, the immunoSEQ multiplex PCR reads were re-called with MiXCR into one record per CDR3 protein. Among about 140,000 distinct CDR3 sequences, around 94% were seen once, and the ten largest hold about 0.26%. Sequencing used CD8+ T cells from PBMCs. These receptors came from a human donor in good health.

This clonotype came up once. The chain carries TRBV19 and TRBJ2-1; D is perhaps TRBD2 (6 bases). Looked up from germline, CDR1 is LNHDA and CDR2 is SQIVND (reference sequence). CDR3 length: 14 amino acids. V was shortened by 1 base and J by 6 bases, with 10 bases between the two germline ends. For the CDR3, the DNA is TGTGCCAGTAGTATAGGGACTAATCCCAATGAGCAGTTCTTC. This translates into CASSIGTNPNEQFF.

The chain is built from TRBV30 and TRBJ1-4; D possibly corresponds to TRBD1 (6 bases). From germline, CDR1 is GTSNPN and CDR2 SVGIG (reference sequence). The CDR3 is made up of 14 amino acids. Trimming shortened V by 3 bases and J by 3 bases, and 11 bases separated the two germline ends. CDR3 sequence: CAWRITGPNEKLFF. The CDR3 DNA reads TGTGCCTGGAGAATTACAGGGCCTAATGAAAAACTGTTTTTT.

The chain couples TRBV20-1 to TRBJ2-3; the match to TRBD2 covers 9 bases. V was pared by 6 bases and J by 6 bases, with 19 bases of the junction left unmatched. CDR1 is DFQATT and CDR2 is SNEGSKA in the germline V gene (reference sequence). The CDR3 is made up of 17 amino acids. The CDR3 sequence: CSAESVGVAGDGDTQYF. The CDR3 bases are TGCAGTGCCGAATCCGTTGGGGTAGCGGGAGATGGGGATACGCAGTATTTT.

The chain uses TRBV7-7 and TRBJ2-2; no clear D gene. The germline gives CDR1 SSHAT, CDR2 FNYEAQ (reference sequence). The CDR3 is 13 amino acids. V lost 5 bases and J 4 bases, leaving 8 bases between the germline ends. The CDR3, as DNA: TGTGCCAGCAGCGCCCTGACCACCGGGGAGCTGTTTTTT. Translation gives CASSALTTGELFF.

The chain has TRBV20-1 and TRBJ2-7; tentatively, D is TRBD2 (6 bases). The CDR3 sequence is 15 residues long. Trimming removed 0 bases from V and 2 bases from J, with 14 bases in between. Germline V gene data show CDR1 as DFQATT and CDR2 as SNEGSKA (reference sequence). DNA of the CDR3: TGCAGTGCTAGAGATCGAGGGAGGAACCCCTACGAGCAGTACTTC. Its protein product is CSARDRGRNPYEQYF.